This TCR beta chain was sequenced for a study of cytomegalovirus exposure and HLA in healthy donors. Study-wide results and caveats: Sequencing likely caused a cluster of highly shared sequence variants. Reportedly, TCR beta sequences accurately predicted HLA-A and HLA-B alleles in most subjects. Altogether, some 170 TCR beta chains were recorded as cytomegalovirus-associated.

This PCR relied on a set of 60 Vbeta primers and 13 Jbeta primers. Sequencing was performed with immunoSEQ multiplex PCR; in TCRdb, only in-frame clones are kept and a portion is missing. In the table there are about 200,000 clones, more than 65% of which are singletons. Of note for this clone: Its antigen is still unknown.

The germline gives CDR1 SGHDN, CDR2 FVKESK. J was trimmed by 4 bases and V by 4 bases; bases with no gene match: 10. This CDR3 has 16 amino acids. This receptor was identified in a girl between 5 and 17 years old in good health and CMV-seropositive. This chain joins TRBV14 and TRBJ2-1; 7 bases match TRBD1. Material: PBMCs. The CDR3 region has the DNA TGTGCCAGCAGCCCCCCGACGGGACAGTGGTACAATGAGCAGTTCTTC. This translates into CASSPPTGQWYNEQFF.